The 23 T cell receptor beta chains presented below share a single source sample, sequenced in a study of cytomegalovirus exposure and HLA in healthy donors. Primers included in the PCR were 60 Vbeta and 13 Jbeta primers. The data were produced by immunoSEQ multiplex PCR, yet TCRdb's version contains in-frame clones alone and is incomplete. Among roughly 120,000 clones listed, roughly two thirds were seen once. Sequenced material: PBMCs. These receptors came from a man aged 25 to 40 in good health and CMV-seropositive.

The chain employs TRBV2 and TRBJ1-2, with D perhaps TRBD1 (6 bases). V dropped 7 bases and J dropped 6 bases, with 21 bases sitting between them. This CDR3 comprises 15 residues. Per germline, CDR1 SNHLY and CDR2 FYNNEI. The CDR3, as DNA: TGTGCCAGCATCGTGGGGGCGGCAAGTGTAAATGGCTACACCTTC. This codes for CASIVGAASVNGYTF.

The V gene is TRBV5-1, the J gene TRBJ2-3, with 11 bases matching TRBD2. Germline V lookup: CDR1 SGHRS, CDR2 YFSETQ. The length of the CDR3 is 16 residues. V dropped 4 bases and J dropped 4; count of bases not matched to a gene: 8. The CDR3 coding sequence is TGCGCCAGCAGCAAAACTAGCGGGAGAGGGGCAGATACGCAGTATTTT. This codes for CASSKTSGRGADTQYF.

The chain has TRBV7-8 and TRBJ1-2, with 7 bases matching TRBD1. The germline V gene encodes CDR1 SGHVS and CDR2 FQNEAQ. This CDR3 has 16 amino acids. After removal of 5 bases from V and 4 bases from J, the junction contained 13 bases not matched to a gene. Here the CDR3 reads CASSPLGQGTAYGYTF. CDR3 coding DNA: TGTGCCAGCAGCCCCTTGGGTCAAGGGACAGCCTATGGCTACACCTTC.

Only a few counts were recorded for this clone. The rearrangement uses TRBV5-4 and TRBJ2-3; TRBD2 might be the D (6 bases). The germline V and J ends were trimmed by 5 bases and 2 bases, with 15 bases remaining between them. This CDR3 spans 15 amino acids. Germline lookup yields CDR1 SGHNT and CDR2 YYREEE (reference sequence). The CDR3 loop is CASSGGLADTDTQYF. DNA for the CDR3: TGTGCCAGCAGTGGGGGGTTAGCGGACACAGATACGCAGTATTTT.

This clone was observed a handful of times. This chain links TRBV19 with TRBJ1-2; 7 nucleotides agree with TRBD1. The CDR3 is 17 amino acids. The V gene's germline CDR1 is LNHDA and CDR2 SQIVND (reference sequence). The V segment lost 6 bases and the J segment 4 bases; nucleotides outside the gene matches: 17. The CDR3 coding sequence is TGTGCCAGTAGCGACCATGCGACAGGGCGCGCCCTCTATGGCTACACCTTC. This sequence encodes CASSDHATGRALYGYTF.

The chain recombines TRBV4-1 with TRBJ2-5; 14 bases align to TRBD2. J gave up 5 bases and V 2 bases, and 10 bases lay outside the gene matches. The CDR3 runs to 18 residues. Germline loops: CDR1 MGHRA, CDR2 YSYEKL. CDR3: CASSQRYLGLAGAETQYF. As DNA, the CDR3 is TGCGCCAGCAGCCAACGTTATTTGGGACTAGCGGGAGCGGAGACCCAGTACTTC.

The CDR3 loop is CASSTAAEGDYGGIAYEQYF. CDR3 DNA sequence: TGTGCCAGCAGTACTGCCGCGGAGGGGGACTATGGGGGTATTGCCTACGAGCAGTACTTC. The V and J genes are TRBV28 and TRBJ2-5; tentative D call: TRBD2 (7 bases). The J call may be wrong; the DNA end is better matched by TRBJ2-7. The CDR3 has 20 amino acids. The V gene's germline CDR1 is MDHEN and CDR2 SYDVKM.

The chain carries TRBV5-4 and TRBJ2-5; D remains ambiguous. The V gene lost 2 bases and the J gene lost 3 bases, with 14 bases spanning the gap. The CDR3 length is 15 residues. The germline CDR1 and CDR2 sequences are SGHNT and YYREEE (reference sequence). The CDR3 DNA reads TGTGCCAGCAGCTTAGACCCTGACACAAAAGAGACCCAGTACTTC. This translates into CASSLDPDTKETQYF.

The J gene is TRBJ2-2, the V gene TRBV7-2; the D gene is possibly TRBD2 (6 bases). Deletions cut 1 base from V and 3 bases from J, with 9 bases between. The CDR3 extends over 15 amino acids. CDR1 SGHTA and CDR2 FQGNSA come from the germline V gene. The DNA for the CDR3 is TGTGCCAGCAGCTTAGTTTCGGGGGACACCGGGGAGCTGTTTTTT. This gives the protein CASSLVSGDTGELFF. Using reference TRBV7-2 and TRBJ2-2 for the parts outside the CDR3, the full variable domain is GAGVSQSPSNKVTEKGKDVELRCDPISGHTALYWYRQSLGQGLEFLIYFQGNSAPDKSGLPSDRFSAERTGGSVSTLTIQRTQQEDSAVYLCASSLVSGDTGELFFGEGSRLTVL.

The chain employs TRBV29-1 and TRBJ2-3, with a tentative D call TRBD2 (5 bases). This CDR3 comprises 13 residues. The germline V gene has CDR1 SQVTM and CDR2 ANQGSEA. Trimming removed 8 bases from V and 2 bases from J, with 14 bases in between. The CDR3 loop reads CSPWRADTDTQYF. The CDR3 coding sequence is TGCAGCCCATGGCGGGCCGACACAGATACGCAGTATTTT.

The V call is TRBV7-3, the J call TRBJ2-1, with 12 nucleotides matching TRBD2. The CDR3 totals 15 residues. Germline CDR1 and CDR2: SGHTA and FQGTGA. With V trimmed by 6 bases and J by 2 bases, 2 bases remained unmatched. The CDR3 DNA reads TGTGCCAGCAGTCGGACTAGCGGGGCCTACAATGAGCAGTTCTTC. This sequence encodes CASSRTSGAYNEQFF.

This rearrangement joins TRBV6-1 to TRBJ1-2; no reliable D call. This CDR3 is 11 amino acids long. Germline-derived CDR1 and CDR2 are MNHNS and SASEGT. The germline V and J ends were trimmed by 7 bases and 4 bases, with 7 bases remaining between them. CDR3 amino acids: CASTNGYGYTF. CDR3 in DNA: TGTGCCAGCACAAACGGCTATGGCTACACCTTC.

The rearrangement links TRBV27 to TRBJ2-6, with unresolved D. Germline CDR1 is MNHEY and CDR2 is SMNVEV (reference sequence). V was shortened by 2 bases and J by 0 bases, with 8 bases between the two germline ends. This CDR3 comprises 16 residues. The DNA of the CDR3 is TGTGCCAGCAGTTTAAGAGCGAACTCTGGGGCCAACGTCCTGACTTTC. Translated, it gives CASSLRANSGANVLTF. Combining the CDR3 with reference TRBV27 and TRBJ2-6 gives the whole variable domain EAQVTQNPRYLITVTGKKLTVTCSQNMNHEYMSWYRQDPGLGLRQIYYSMNVEVTDKGDVPEGYKVSRKEKRNFPLILESPSPNQTSLYFCASSLRANSGANVLTFGAGSRLTVL.

This chain uses TRBV6-5 with TRBJ2-7; 10 nucleotides line up with TRBD1. The germline V gene encodes CDR1 MNHEY and CDR2 SVGAGI. This CDR3 is 15 amino acids long. J gave up 6 bases and V 0 bases, and 5 bases lay outside the gene matches. CDR3 nucleotides: TGTGCCAGCAGTTACTCTGGGACAGGGGTCGGCGAGCAGTACTTC. Protein sequence: CASSYSGTGVGEQYF.

This clone was detected only once. The chain employs TRBV7-9 and TRBJ1-3; tentatively, D is TRBD1 (5 bases). V was trimmed by 4 bases and J by 4 bases, leaving 14 bases between them. This CDR3 comprises 15 residues. Per the germline V gene, CDR1 is SEHNR and CDR2 is FQNEAQ (reference sequence). CDR3 sequence reads: CASSSPTVWGNTIYF. The CDR3 DNA is TGTGCCAGCAGCTCCCCGACAGTGTGGGGAAACACCATATATTTT.

This chain links TRBV4-3 with TRBJ2-3, with 7 bases aligning to TRBD2. J lost 4 bases, V lost 0 bases, and 7 bases had no gene match. The CDR3 is made up of 16 amino acids. The germline gives CDR1 LGHNA, CDR2 YSLEER. CDR3 nucleotide sequence: TGCGCCAGCAGCCAAGATCTCGGCGGGAGTGCAGATACGCAGTATTTT. Protein sequence: CASSQDLGGSADTQYF.

This clone has only a few counts. J is TRBJ1-2 and V is TRBV4-3; D remains unclear. Germline V CDR1 and CDR2: LGHNA, YSLEER. The length of the CDR3 is 14 residues. V was trimmed by 0 bases and J by 4 bases, leaving 9 bases between them. This chain's CDR3 is CASSQDSGVYGYTF. CDR3 nucleotides: TGCGCCAGCAGCCAAGACTCGGGAGTCTATGGCTACACCTTC.

The chain combines TRBV5-4 with TRBJ2-5, with 12 positions matching TRBD2. V was clipped by 0 bases and J by 6 bases; unmatched bases: 15. The germline V gene encodes CDR1 SGHNT and CDR2 YYREEE (reference sequence). This CDR3 contains 19 residues. CDR3: CASSLGGTLLAGGGQTQYF. The CDR3 nucleotides read TGTGCCAGCAGCTTGGGGGGCACCCTACTAGCGGGAGGTGGGCAGACCCAGTACTTC.

V and J are TRBV11-2 and TRBJ2-7, with 7 bases that match TRBD1. V lost 1 base to trimming and J lost 3 bases; unmatched junction nucleotides: 6. This CDR3 contains 15 residues. The germline CDR1 and CDR2 sequences are SGHAT and FQNNGV. The CDR3 sequence is CASSLAGTANYEQYF. CDR3 bases: TGTGCCAGCAGCTTAGCAGGGACAGCCAACTACGAGCAGTACTTC.

The chain combines TRBV6-5 with TRBJ2-3; no reliable D call. CDR1 is MNHEY and CDR2 is SVGAGI in the germline V gene. This CDR3 has 11 amino acids. Trimming took 8 bases from V and 5 from J, leaving 8 bases between them. DNA for the CDR3: TGTGCCAGCGACGGCGGAGATACGCAGTATTTT. It codes for CASDGGDTQYF.

This sequence joins TRBV7-8 and TRBJ1-4, with a possible D match to TRBD1 (6 bases). Germline V gene sequence: CDR1 SGHVS, CDR2 FQNEAQ. This CDR3 has 15 amino acids. Trimming pared 1 base from V and 7 bases from J, leaving 13 bases between. The DNA for the CDR3 is TGTGCCAGCAGCTTAGTAGGGGGGGGTATTGAAAAACTGTTTTTT. It encodes CASSLVGGGIEKLFF.

The chain joins TRBV5-1 to TRBJ2-3, with TRBD2 matching over 9 bases. CDR3 length equals 16 residues. V lost 2 bases, J lost 6 bases, and 10 bases stayed unmatched. The germline CDR1 and CDR2 sequences are SGHRS and YFSETQ. Written as DNA, the CDR3 is TGCGCCAGCAGCTTCTTCGCGGGAGGGCCTTCCGATACGCAGTATTTT. Translated: CASSFFAGGPSDTQYF. Together with reference TRBV5-1 and TRBJ2-3, the CDR3 gives the full variable domain: KAGVTQTPRYLIKTRGQQVTLSCSPISGHRSVSWYQQTPGQGLQFLFEYFSETQRNKGNFPGRFSGRQFSNSRSEMNVSTLELGDSALYLCASSFFAGGPSDTQYFGPGTRLTVL.

This chain joins TRBV9 and TRBJ1-5; D perhaps matches TRBD1 (5 bases). In germline, CDR1 is SGDLS, CDR2 YYNGEE. V lost 0 bases to trimming and J lost 3 bases, with 10 bases between them. CDR3 length: 15 amino acids. The chain's CDR3 is CASSVDPGPNQPQHF. The DNA of the CDR3 is TGTGCCAGCAGCGTAGACCCAGGGCCCAATCAGCCCCAGCATTTT.